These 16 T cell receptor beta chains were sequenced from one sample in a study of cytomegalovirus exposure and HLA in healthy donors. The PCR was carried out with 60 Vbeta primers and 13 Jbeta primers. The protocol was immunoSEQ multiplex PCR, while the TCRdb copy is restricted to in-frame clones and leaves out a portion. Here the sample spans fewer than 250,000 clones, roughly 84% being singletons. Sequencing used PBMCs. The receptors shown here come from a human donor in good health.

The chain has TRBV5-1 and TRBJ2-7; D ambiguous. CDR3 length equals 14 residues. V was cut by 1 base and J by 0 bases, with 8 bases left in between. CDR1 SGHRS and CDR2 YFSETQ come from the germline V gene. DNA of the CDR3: TGCGCCAGCAGCTTGAGTGGCGGCTCCTACGAGCAGTACTTC. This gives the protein CASSLSGGSYEQYF.

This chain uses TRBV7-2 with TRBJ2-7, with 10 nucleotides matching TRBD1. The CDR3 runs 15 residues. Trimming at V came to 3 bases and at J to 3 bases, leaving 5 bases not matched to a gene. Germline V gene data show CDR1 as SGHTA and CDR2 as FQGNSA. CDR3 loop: CASSLAGQGLYEQYF. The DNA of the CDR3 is TGTGCCAGCAGCTTGGCGGGACAGGGGCTCTACGAGCAGTACTTC.

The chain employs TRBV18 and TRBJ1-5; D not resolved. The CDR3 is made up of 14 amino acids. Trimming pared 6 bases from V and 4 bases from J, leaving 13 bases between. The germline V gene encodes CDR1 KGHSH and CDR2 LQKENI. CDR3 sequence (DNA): TGTGCCAGCTCGCCGAGGCCGATGAATCAGCCCCAGCATTTT. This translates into CASSPRPMNQPQHF.

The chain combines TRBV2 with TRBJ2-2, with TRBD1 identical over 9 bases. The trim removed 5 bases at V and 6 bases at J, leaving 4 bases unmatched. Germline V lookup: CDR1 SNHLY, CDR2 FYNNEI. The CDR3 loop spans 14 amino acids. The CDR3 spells CASSRQGEAGELFF. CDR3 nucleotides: TGTGCCAGCAGTCGACAGGGGGAAGCCGGGGAGCTGTTTTTT.

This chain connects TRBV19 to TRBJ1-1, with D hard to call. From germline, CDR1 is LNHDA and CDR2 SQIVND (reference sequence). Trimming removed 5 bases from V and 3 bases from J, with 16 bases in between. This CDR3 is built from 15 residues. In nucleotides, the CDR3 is TGTGCCAGTAGTGGCCTTGGAGCCTTTTACACTGAAGCTTTCTTT. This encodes CASSGLGAFYTEAFF.

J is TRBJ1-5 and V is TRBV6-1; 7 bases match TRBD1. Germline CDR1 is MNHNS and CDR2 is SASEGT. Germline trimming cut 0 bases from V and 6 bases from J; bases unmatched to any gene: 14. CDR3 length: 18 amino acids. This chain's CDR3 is CASSEAMLGDSFSQPQHF. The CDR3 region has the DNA TGTGCCAGCAGTGAAGCGATGCTCGGGGACAGCTTCTCTCAGCCCCAGCATTTT.

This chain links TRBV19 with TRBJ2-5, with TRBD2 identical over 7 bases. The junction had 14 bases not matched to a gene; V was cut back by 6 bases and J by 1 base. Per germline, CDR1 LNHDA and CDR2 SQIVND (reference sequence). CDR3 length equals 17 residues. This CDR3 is CASSSVWASGIQETQYF. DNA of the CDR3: TGTGCCAGTAGCTCCGTGTGGGCTAGCGGAATCCAAGAGACCCAGTACTTC.

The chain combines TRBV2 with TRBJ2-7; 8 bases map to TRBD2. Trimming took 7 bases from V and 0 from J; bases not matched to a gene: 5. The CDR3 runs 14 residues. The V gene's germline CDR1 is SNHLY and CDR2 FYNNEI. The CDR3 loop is CASNTGTSSYEQYF. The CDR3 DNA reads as TGTGCCAGCAATACCGGGACTAGCTCCTACGAGCAGTACTTC.

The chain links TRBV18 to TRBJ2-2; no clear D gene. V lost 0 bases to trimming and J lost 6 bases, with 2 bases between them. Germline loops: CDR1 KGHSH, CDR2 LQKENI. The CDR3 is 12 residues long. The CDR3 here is CASSPPAGELFF. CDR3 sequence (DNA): TGTGCCAGCTCACCACCCGCCGGGGAGCTGTTTTTT.

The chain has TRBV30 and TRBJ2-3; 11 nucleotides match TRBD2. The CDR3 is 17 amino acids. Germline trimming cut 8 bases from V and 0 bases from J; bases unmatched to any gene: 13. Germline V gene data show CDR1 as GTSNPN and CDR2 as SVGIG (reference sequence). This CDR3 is CAGTRGSGRGSTDTQYF. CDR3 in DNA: TGTGCCGGAACACGAGGTAGCGGGAGGGGGAGCACAGATACGCAGTATTTT.

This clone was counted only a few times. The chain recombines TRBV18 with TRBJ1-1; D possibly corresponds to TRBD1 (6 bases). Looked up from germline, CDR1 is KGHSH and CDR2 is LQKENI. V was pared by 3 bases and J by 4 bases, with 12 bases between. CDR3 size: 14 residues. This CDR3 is CASSPLGAGTEAFF. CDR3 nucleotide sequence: TGTGCCAGCTCACCCCTGGGGGCTGGCACTGAAGCTTTCTTT.

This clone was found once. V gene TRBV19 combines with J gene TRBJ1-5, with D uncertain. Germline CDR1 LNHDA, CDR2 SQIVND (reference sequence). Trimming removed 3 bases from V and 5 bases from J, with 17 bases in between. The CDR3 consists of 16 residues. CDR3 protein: CASSIVYSGVHQPQHF. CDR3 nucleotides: TGTGCCAGTAGTATCGTATACTCCGGGGTCCATCAGCCCCAGCATTTT.

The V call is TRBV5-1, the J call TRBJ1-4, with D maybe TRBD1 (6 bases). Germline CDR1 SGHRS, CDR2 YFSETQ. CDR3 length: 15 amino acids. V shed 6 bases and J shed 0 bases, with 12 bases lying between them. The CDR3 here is CASKERGTTNEKLFF. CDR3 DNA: TGCGCCAGCAAAGAGAGGGGGACAACTAATGAAAAACTGTTTTTT.

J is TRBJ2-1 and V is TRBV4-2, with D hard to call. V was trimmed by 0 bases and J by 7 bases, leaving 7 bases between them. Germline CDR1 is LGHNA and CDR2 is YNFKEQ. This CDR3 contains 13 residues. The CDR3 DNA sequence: TGTGCCAGCAGCCAAGAGGTCAGGAATGAGCAGTTCTTC. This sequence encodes CASSQEVRNEQFF.

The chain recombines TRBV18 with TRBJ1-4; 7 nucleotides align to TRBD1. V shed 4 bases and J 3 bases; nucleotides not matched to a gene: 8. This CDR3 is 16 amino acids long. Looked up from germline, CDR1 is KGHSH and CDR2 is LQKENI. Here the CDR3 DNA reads TGTGCCAGCTCACTCTACGAACAGGGGCCTAATGAAAAACTGTTTTTT. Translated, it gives CASSLYEQGPNEKLFF.

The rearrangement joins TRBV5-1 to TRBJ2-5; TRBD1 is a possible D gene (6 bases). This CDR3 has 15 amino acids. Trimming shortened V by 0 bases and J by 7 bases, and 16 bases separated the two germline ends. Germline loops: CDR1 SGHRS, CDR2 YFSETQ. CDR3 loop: CASSLGGPTSGTQYF. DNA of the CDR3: TGCGCCAGCAGCTTGGGGGGGCCCACGTCGGGGACCCAGTACTTC.